This TCR beta chain was captured by sequencing in a study of T cell responses to AZD1222 COVID-19 vaccine. As concerns this clone: The antigen is not known.

Assay used: immunoSEQ multiplex PCR; TCRdb lists only in-frame clones, some missing. Here the sample spans over 45,000 clones, around 83% being singletons. Trimming removed 6 bases from V and 4 bases from J, with 7 bases in between. CDR1 DFQATT and CDR2 SNEGSKA come from the germline V gene (reference sequence). This CDR3 has 11 residues. Notes on the study in general: After two AZD1222 doses, spike-specific TCR breadth and depth rose versus day 0. Among vaccine-associated CD4 TCRs, coverage spanned spike, with dominance at 160-218 and 743-854. Repertoire samples came only from after the peak T cell response.

The chain combines TRBV20-1 with TRBJ2-4; D uncertain. This receptor was taken from an adult in good health. Source: peripheral blood, taken on day 0 of MenACWY control vaccination. The CDR3 nucleotides are TGCAGTGCCAACTCGAAAAACATTCAGTACTTC. Translation: CSANSKNIQYF.